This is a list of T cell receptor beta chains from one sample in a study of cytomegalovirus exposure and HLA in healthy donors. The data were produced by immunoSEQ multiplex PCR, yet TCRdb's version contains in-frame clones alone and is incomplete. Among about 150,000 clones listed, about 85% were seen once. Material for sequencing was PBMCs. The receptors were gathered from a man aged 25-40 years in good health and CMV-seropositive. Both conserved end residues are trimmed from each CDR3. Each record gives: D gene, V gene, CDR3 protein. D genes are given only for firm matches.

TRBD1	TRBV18	ASSQQGLINYGYT
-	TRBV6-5	ASSFQGTLNTGELF
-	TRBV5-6	ASSRNTDYYNEQF
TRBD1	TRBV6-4	ASSEGTGSSYEQY
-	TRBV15	ATGTSWGSYEQY
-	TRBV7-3	ASSPDGVGYT
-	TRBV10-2	ASSGKGVNYGYT
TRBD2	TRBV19	ASSRGGYRSYNEQF
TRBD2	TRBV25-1	ASSGQRGQETQY
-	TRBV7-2	ASSLDGAVPEAF
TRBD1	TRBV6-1	ASELGQGHYGYT
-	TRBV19	ASSIADSSGNTIY
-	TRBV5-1	ASSLGLAYNEQF
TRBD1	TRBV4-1	ASSQDSDRAIVYGYT
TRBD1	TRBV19	ASSRQGRNEQF
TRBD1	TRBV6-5	ASSYAGQKNTEAF
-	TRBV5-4	ASSLTGRGSATEAF
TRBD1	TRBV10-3	AISEGPGTGGADTQY
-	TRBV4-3	ASSPLGGRNTEAF
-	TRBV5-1	ASSSGQYSNQPQH
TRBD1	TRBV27	ASSRGQGRYGYT
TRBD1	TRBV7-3	ASSPDPGQGAF
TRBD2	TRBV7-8	ASSLMGAGGSHEQF